One sample yielded the 16 T cell receptor beta chains listed below, sequenced in a study of blood T cell repertoires in COVID-19. Using immunoSEQ multiplex PCR, the repertoire was profiled, and TCRdb retains in-frame clones only, with some absent. The sample includes 250,000 to 350,000 clones, about four fifths seen only once; the top ten take 1.4% to 1.5%. The sequencing input was peripheral blood. Every receptor here comes from a human donor with COVID-19, enrolled during active disease. The donor label of this sample is uncertain.

The chain links TRBV9 to TRBJ2-5, with 9 nucleotides matching TRBD2. Germline loops: CDR1 SGDLS, CDR2 YYNGEE. The junction had 6 bases not matched to a gene; V was cut back by 0 bases and J by 3 bases. This CDR3 comprises 16 residues. The CDR3, as DNA: TGTGCCAGCAGCGTAGGGATCTTAGCGGGGGAAGAGACCCAGTACTTC. Translating gives CASSVGILAGEETQYF.

V usage is TRBV5-1 and J usage is TRBJ1-1; weak D call: TRBD1 (6 bases). Germline V gene data show CDR1 as SGHRS and CDR2 as YFSETQ. The CDR3 is made up of 14 amino acids. V was pared by 4 bases and J by 5 bases, with 15 bases between. CDR3 residues: CASSLQGLGTEAFF. DNA of the CDR3: TGCGCCAGCAGCCTACAGGGCCTAGGGACTGAAGCTTTCTTT.

The chain has TRBV4-1 and TRBJ2-7; 7 bases are shared with TRBD1. The V gene end was trimmed by 1 base and the J gene end by 2 bases; junction bases not matched to a gene: 5. CDR1 is MGHRA, CDR2 YSYEKL, per germline. The length of the CDR3 is 15 residues. For the CDR3, the DNA is TGCGCCAGCAGCCAAGCCCTCAGGGGGACCTACGAGCAGTACTTC. This codes for CASSQALRGTYEQYF.

This chain connects TRBV12-3 or TRBV12-4 to TRBJ1-2; D call uncertain. The CDR3 length is 13 residues. Trimming took 7 bases from V and 0 from J, leaving 9 bases between them. The CDR3 coding sequence is TGTGCCAGCACTTTCCGGGCTAACTATGGCTACACCTTC. It is translated as CASTFRANYGYTF.

The V call is TRBV19, the J call TRBJ2-7, with TRBD2 identical over 13 bases. This CDR3 region has 14 residues. The trim removed 4 bases at V and 6 bases at J, leaving 3 bases unmatched. The germline CDR1 and CDR2 sequences are LNHDA and SQIVND (reference sequence). CDR3 sequence reads: CASSTTSGRSEQYF. The CDR3 DNA reads TGTGCCAGTAGTACGACTAGCGGGAGGTCCGAGCAGTACTTC.

The chain's CDR3 is CASTPSGRYNEQFF. The DNA of the CDR3 is TGTGCCAGCACTCCTAGCGGGCGGTACAATGAGCAGTTCTTC. This rearrangement joins TRBV6-6 to TRBJ2-1, with 8 nucleotides matching TRBD2. CDR3 length: 14 amino acids. Germline CDR1 reads MNHNY; CDR2 reads SVGAGI (reference sequence). V shed 7 bases and J 4 bases; nucleotides not matched to a gene: 6.

V gene TRBV5-1 combines with J gene TRBJ2-3, with 9 bases identical to TRBD1. This CDR3 contains 19 residues. Looked up from germline, CDR1 is SGHRS and CDR2 is YFSETQ. Trimming cost V 4 bases and J 3 bases; bases outside gene matches: 18. The CDR3 DNA reads TGCGCCAGCAGCCTACCGGGGACAGGGATGGAGGGGTCGACAGATACGCAGTATTTT. It encodes CASSLPGTGMEGSTDTQYF.

CDR3 bases: TGTGCCAGCAGTCGGGGGGACAGGGGATTCTACAATGAGCAGTTCTTC. Its translation: CASSRGDRGFYNEQFF. The V gene is TRBV28, the J gene TRBJ2-1; 10 bases are shared with TRBD1. V dropped 5 bases and J dropped 3; count of bases not matched to a gene: 7. This CDR3 has 16 amino acids. CDR1 and CDR2 (germline): MDHEN, SYDVKM.

The V call is TRBV5-6, the J call TRBJ1-4; no clear D. The V end was cut by 0 bases, the J end by 7 bases, with 13 bases between. Looked up from germline, CDR1 is SGHDT and CDR2 is YYEEEE. The CDR3 length is 15 residues. CDR3 nucleotides: TGTGCCAGCAGCTTGGTGGGCAGCCGGGGTGAAAAACTGTTTTTT. Amino acids: CASSLVGSRGEKLFF. Full variable domain (remainder filled in from reference TRBV5-6 and TRBJ1-4): DAGVTQSPTHLIKTRGQQVTLRCSPKSGHDTVSWYQQALGQGPQFIFQYYEEEERQRGNFPDRFSGHQFPNYSSELNVNALLLGDSALYLCASSLVGSRGEKLFFGSGTQLSVL.

This clone turned up a few times. This sequence joins TRBV6-2 or TRBV6-3 and TRBJ2-7; tentatively, D is TRBD1 (5 bases). The length of the CDR3 is 13 residues. Germline CDR1 reads MNHEY; CDR2 reads SVGEGT. The V and J ends lost 5 bases and 2 bases respectively, with 10 bases between them. The CDR3 DNA sequence: TGTGCCAGCAGTCGACAGTTTACCTACGAGCAGTACTTC. Protein: CASSRQFTYEQYF.

This sequence joins TRBV3-1 (or the pseudogene TRBV3-2) and TRBJ1-1; a possible D gene is TRBD1 (5 bases). Per germline, CDR1 LGHDT and CDR2 YNNKEL (reference sequence). V was clipped by 0 bases and J by 5 bases, with 13 bases between them. This CDR3 has 15 residues. The CDR3 loop reads CASSQENFGGTEAFF. The CDR3 nucleotides read TGTGCCAGCAGCCAAGAAAATTTTGGGGGGACTGAAGCTTTCTTT.

The chain carries TRBV6-1 and TRBJ1-5; unclear D gene. CDR3 length: 15 amino acids. V was cut by 1 base and J by 7 bases, with 14 bases left in between. In germline, CDR1 is MNHNS, CDR2 SASEGT. The CDR3 DNA is TGTGCCAGCAGTGAAGGGGTCTCCCCGGGGCAGCCCCAGCATTTT. Translated, it gives CASSEGVSPGQPQHF.

This chain connects TRBV28 to TRBJ1-2; TRBD1 matches at 8 bases. Germline CDR1 is MDHEN and CDR2 is SYDVKM. This CDR3 spans 13 amino acids. The junction had 2 bases not matched to a gene; V was cut back by 3 bases and J by 5 bases. The CDR3 nucleotides are TGTGCCAGCAGTTTGGGACAGGCGTATGGCTACACCTTC. Translation gives CASSLGQAYGYTF.

J is TRBJ1-1 and V is TRBV29-1; 8 bases map to TRBD1. Trimming took 7 bases from V and 4 from J; bases not matched to a gene: 5. This CDR3 region has 12 residues. Germline CDR1 is SQVTM and CDR2 is ANQGSEA. The CDR3 DNA reads TGCAGCGCCCTACAGGGGGGCACTGAAGCTTTCTTT. Its protein product is CSALQGGTEAFF.

The rearrangement uses TRBV5-1 and TRBJ1-3; a weak D match, TRBD1 (6 bases). Germline CDR1 reads SGHRS; CDR2 reads YFSETQ. V was pared by 0 bases and J by 2 bases, with 9 bases between. The CDR3 sequence is 15 residues long. The chain's CDR3 is CASSLDRDAGNTIYF. For the CDR3, the DNA is TGCGCCAGCAGCTTGGACAGGGACGCTGGAAACACCATATATTTT.

The chain recombines TRBV6-1 with TRBJ2-5; 11 bases line up with TRBD2. Per germline, CDR1 MNHNS and CDR2 SASEGT. The CDR3 contains 16 residues. Trimming at V came to 3 bases and at J to 5 bases, leaving 8 bases not matched to a gene. DNA of the CDR3: TGTGCCAGCAGTGAGTCGAGACTAGCGGGAACCGAGACCCAGTACTTC. It encodes CASSESRLAGTETQYF.